The subject of this entry is one T cell receptor beta chain. What it binds is unknown. There were no recent acute infections or vaccinations among the donors, who were healthy HIV-negative adults. The data derive from a study of shared clonotypes between healthy human individuals. Study details: The study drew on two women and three men aged 18 to 49 as donors. Study-level results: Clonotypes which were not shared had lower generation probabilities than clonotypes that all four donors shared.

CDR3 length equals 16 residues. Germline CDR1 and CDR2: MNHNY and SVGAGI (reference sequence). Trimming cost V 6 bases and J 5 bases, with 20 bases left between them. Some clones are missing from TCRdb's copy, which holds only in-frame ones; the method was immunoSEQ multiplex PCR. The repertoire holds some 2,400,000 clones, with about 94% as singletons. The sequence came from a man aged 18 to 29 in good health. Specimen: naive CD4+ T cells sorted from blood. Subset specified: CD45RA+ positively selected. The chain employs TRBV6-6 and TRBJ2-1; D is possibly TRBD1 (6 bases). The CDR3 region is CASRRHRAGINNEQFF. The CDR3, as DNA: TGTGCCAGCAGGCGCCACAGGGCCGGGATCAACAATGAGCAGTTCTTC.